This T cell receptor (beta chain) was recovered during a study of beta chain features in type 1 diabetes. CD4+ cells of the naive, central memory, regulatory and stem cell-like memory types were sorted via CD45RO/CCR7/CD25/CD127/CD95/CD27. Investigators reverse transcribed all isolated RNA, so they sequenced expressed TCRB transcripts. Naive, central memory and regulatory T cell samples came to a mean of about 3.9 million reads. Using immunoSEQ multiplex PCR, the repertoire was profiled, and TCRdb retains in-frame clones only, with some absent. The table shows around 340,000 clones, with less than 9.5% occurring only once. General study findings and limits: Within patients, naive, central memory and Treg TCRB repertoires seemed more similar than within healthy donors.

As regards this clone: The target antigen is unknown.

This receptor was identified in a woman in her late teens or twenties in good health. Sequencing was carried out using central memory CD4+ T cells from blood.

The CDR3 DNA is TGTGCCAGCAGCCAAGGTCTGACAGATACGCAGTATTTT. It codes for CASSQGLTDTQYF. V is TRBV14 and J is TRBJ2-3, with unresolved D. V shed 1 base and J shed 3 bases, with 5 bases lying between them. Germline V gives CDR1 SGHDN, CDR2 FVKESK. This CDR3 region has 13 residues.